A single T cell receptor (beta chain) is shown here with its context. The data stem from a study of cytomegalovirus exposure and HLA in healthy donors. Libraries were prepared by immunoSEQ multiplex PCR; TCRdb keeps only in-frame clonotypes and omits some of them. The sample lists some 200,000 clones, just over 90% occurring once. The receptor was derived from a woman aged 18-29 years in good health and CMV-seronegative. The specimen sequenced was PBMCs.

The CDR3 DNA reads TGTGCCAGCAGGGGGGGGCCGGGAGAAGCTTTCTTT. Translated, it gives CASRGGPGEAFF. This sequence joins TRBV28 and TRBJ1-1; D perhaps matches TRBD1 (6 bases). V was trimmed by 6 bases and J by 8 bases, leaving 13 bases between them. The germline gives CDR1 MDHEN, CDR2 SYDVKM. CDR3 length: 12 residues.